Sequencing of this T cell receptor (beta chain) was carried out in a study of shared clonotypes between healthy human individuals (dated by TCRdb to about 2020). About the investigation overall: A couple of women and a few men aged 18 to 49 years were included in the cohort. Blood TCR repertoires of a handful of healthy adults were deeply sequenced to estimate repertoire size and the extent of clonotype sharing between individuals. To increase sequencing depth and limit assay-specific biases, TCR repertoire library preparation and sequencing were carried out by different laboratories using diverse techniques. Each donor's leukapheresis produced roughly between roughly 0.85 and 9.5 billion PBMCs.

CDR1 and CDR2, per the germline V gene (reference sequence), are LNHDA and SQIVND. From cysteine to phenylalanine, the CDR3 is 16 amino acids long. Solely the CDR3 DNA is kept, with 48 bases framed from the first base. V is pruned by 3 bases and J by 2 bases, leaving 6 bases of the junction without a gene match. Note on this clone: Its recognized antigen is unknown. No qualities accompany the bases; no much larger clone lies one base away.

Healthy HIV-negative adults with no recently reported acute infections or vaccinations were included as donors. Every donor was a Caucasian adult residing in Nashville, Tennessee, USA. For unsorted samples, 80 million to 100 million PBMCs were counted, and genomic DNA was extracted using the QIAamp DNA Blood Mini kit. After blood collection by leukapheresis, PBMCs were isolated using Ficoll-Histopaque density gradient centrifugation and then cryopreserved in the vapor phase of liquid nitrogen. Paper-wide results and their limitations: Pairwise subsampling indicated that sequencing depth was expected to affect the degree of clonotype sharing among donors. Sampling was limited to blood, and TCR repertoires in tissue likely differ from TCR repertoires in blood. Because the study included a small number of donors, the genetic and exposure-history diversity represented was limited.

Using the deep immunoSEQ assay, multiplex PCR amplified TCR CDR3 regions from genomic DNA. Genomic DNA extracted from each cell subset was distributed evenly over all wells of several immunoSEQ 96-well plates, and each plate served as one replicate. Each replicate PCR for unsorted PBMC received roughly 300 ng genomic DNA, equal to about 30,000 T cell genomes. Ten immunoSEQ deep assay plates were used to sequence the unsorted PBMC genomic DNA. The purified libraries were quantified using a Qubit 3.0 fluorometer, sized with a Bioanalyzer 2100, and then quantified again using the KAPA Library Quantification kit. Every immunoSEQ 96-well plate was sequenced on a separate single-read 150-cycle Illumina NextSeq 550 flow cell. For the original study's pipeline: The immunoSEQ output contained only junctional sequences without quality scores, so filtering could not match that applied to full-length reads. To assign V/J genes and CDR3, sequences were annotated against IMGT germline references using PyIR, a Python wrapper for IgBLAST v1.9. Reads were filtered out if the reads had weak V/J assignments (E-value above 1e-6), no CDR3, stop codons, out-of-frame junctions, or ambiguous translated residues. V3J clonotypes were defined by identical inferred V gene, J gene, and CDR3 amino acid sequence. To compute the percentage overlap between repertoires, the number of shared unique clonotypes was divided by the size of the smaller repertoire. Three approaches were used to assess repertoire richness: RTK rarefaction, the Chao1 estimator, and Recon v2.1 estimates of unobserved clonotypes. TCRdb took this table from immuneACCESS and kept in-frame rearrangements with V and J called. Such tables lack part of the clones; where checked against another copy, unresolved V genes explain under half of the gap, and the rest is unexplained. Clone size and the V and J calls come from that table; the DNA yielded D and trimming. For this sample the table gives about 490,000 clones, of which less than 80% were detected only once. The ten largest make up about an eighth of the sample.

This sequence was found in a woman aged 40 to 50 in good health. Some clones in this sample may be carry-over from other donors' samples. The rearrangement combines TRBV19 with TRBJ2-1, with 8 bases in between that match TRBD2. Source material: PBMCs. The nucleotides read TGTGCCAGTAGTATCTCCGGGACTAGAGCCTACAATGAGCAGTTCTTC. This codes for CASSISGTRAYNEQFF.